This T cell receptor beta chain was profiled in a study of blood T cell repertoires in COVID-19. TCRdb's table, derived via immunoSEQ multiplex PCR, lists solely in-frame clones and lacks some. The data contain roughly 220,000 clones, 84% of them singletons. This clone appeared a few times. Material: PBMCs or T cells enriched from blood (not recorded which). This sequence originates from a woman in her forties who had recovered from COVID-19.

The CDR3 here is CASSLGTTNPQETQYF. CDR3 in DNA: TGTGCCAGCAGCTTAGGGACGACTAACCCACAAGAGACCCAGTACTTC. The chain uses TRBV7-9 and TRBJ2-5; D possibly corresponds to TRBD2 (5 bases). Germline assignment: CDR1 SEHNR and CDR2 FQNEAQ (reference sequence). Trimming took 1 base from V and 2 from J, leaving 14 bases between them. CDR3 length equals 16 residues.